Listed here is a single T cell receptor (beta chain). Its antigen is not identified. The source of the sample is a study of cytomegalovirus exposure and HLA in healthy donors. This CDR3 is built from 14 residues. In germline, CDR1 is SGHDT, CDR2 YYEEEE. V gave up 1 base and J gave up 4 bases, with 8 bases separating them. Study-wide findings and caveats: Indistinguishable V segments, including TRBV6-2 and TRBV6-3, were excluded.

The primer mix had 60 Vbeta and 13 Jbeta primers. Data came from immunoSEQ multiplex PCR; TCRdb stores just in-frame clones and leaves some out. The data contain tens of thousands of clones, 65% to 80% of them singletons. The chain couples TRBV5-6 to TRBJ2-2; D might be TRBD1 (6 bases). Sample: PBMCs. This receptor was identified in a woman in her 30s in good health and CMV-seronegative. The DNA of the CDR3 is TGTGCCAGCAGCTTGAAAGGGGGCACCGGGGAGCTGTTTTTT. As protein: CASSLKGGTGELFF.